The 2 T cell receptor beta chains presented below share a single source sample, sequenced in a study of Ad26.COV2.S vaccination and SARS-CoV-2 variants. The sample's treatment: some 20 received Ad26.COV2.S at low or high dose, single or two shots; 5 received placebo; per-sample allocation not given. Sampling was done on day 63 after the first vaccine or placebo injection. Repertoires were generated with immunoSEQ multiplex PCR, while TCRdb's copy carries only in-frame clones and drops some. This sample has around 320,000 clones, with about 86% found just once. The material sequenced was peripheral blood, taken in a trial of Ad26.COV2.S vaccine versus placebo. These receptor sequences come from a person between 18 and 65 years old who received the Ad26.COV2.S COVID-19 vaccine or a placebo.

This clone turned up a few times. This chain connects TRBV9 to TRBJ1-1; D remains ambiguous. CDR3 length: 15 amino acids. CDR1 and CDR2 (germline): SGDLS, YYNGEE. V was trimmed by 0 bases and J by 0 bases, leaving 9 bases between them. The CDR3 protein is CASSVAVTMNTEAFF. CDR3 nucleotide sequence: TGTGCCAGCAGCGTAGCTGTGACCATGAACACTGAAGCTTTCTTT.

The chain uses TRBV6-6 and TRBJ2-3; D not resolved. This CDR3 region has 14 residues. The ends were cut back, 0 bases at V and 4 bases at J, with 8 bases in the middle. The germline V gene encodes CDR1 MNHNY and CDR2 SVGAGI (reference sequence). CDR3 in amino acids: CASSYSGDADTQYF. CDR3 bases: TGTGCCAGCAGTTACTCTGGGGATGCAGATACGCAGTATTTT.